The next 4 T cell receptor beta chains were all read from a single sample in a study of shared clonotypes between healthy human individuals. The naive CD8 population came from CD45RO-negative cells selected for CCR7, without terminally differentiated effector memory CD45RA+ cells. Some clones are missing from TCRdb's copy, which holds only in-frame ones; the method was immunoSEQ multiplex PCR. The table records about 2.1 million clones, approximately 94% of them present only once. The sequenced sample was naive CD8+ T cells from PBMCs. These receptors all come from a man between 18 and 29 years old in good health. Some clones in this sample may be carry-over from other donors' samples.

A single count supports this clone. The chain recombines TRBV7-2 with TRBJ2-1; 11 nucleotides line up with TRBD1. CDR1 is SGHTA and CDR2 is FQGNSA in the germline V gene. The CDR3 runs 16 residues. The V segment lost 1 base and the J segment 6 bases; nucleotides outside the gene matches: 5. This CDR3 reads CASSLEPGTGGNEQFF. The CDR3 bases are TGTGCCAGCAGCTTAGAGCCCGGGACAGGGGGCAATGAGCAGTTCTTC.

The rearrangement joins TRBV18 to TRBJ2-7; D remains unclear. Germline values: CDR1 KGHSH, CDR2 LQKENI. The length of the CDR3 is 19 residues. V lost 2 bases to trimming and J lost 0 bases, with 23 bases between them. CDR3 nucleotides: TGTGCCAGCTCACCAGCGGCGGAGAAACTCGCAGATCCCTCCTACGAGCAGTACTTC. Translating it yields CASSPAAEKLADPSYEQYF.

The CDR3 DNA sequence: TGTGCCAGCAGCCCCTCCGGGACAGGGAGAGCCTACGAGCAGTACTTC. Translated, it gives CASSPSGTGRAYEQYF. The chain joins TRBV9 to TRBJ2-7, with 9 bases identical to TRBD1. The CDR3 runs 16 residues. Unmatched junction bases numbered 10, after V lost 4 bases and J lost 2 bases. Germline values: CDR1 SGDLS, CDR2 YYNGEE.

The chain recombines TRBV2 with TRBJ1-1; perhaps TRBD1 as D (6 bases). CDR3 length equals 13 residues. Germline lookup yields CDR1 SNHLY and CDR2 FYNNEI. V was clipped by 8 bases and J by 3 bases, with 13 bases between them. CDR3 residues: CASQDRPYTEAFF. For the CDR3, the DNA is TGTGCCAGCCAGGACAGACCCTACACTGAAGCTTTCTTT.